This record covers a single T cell receptor beta chain. This clonotype was seen repeatedly, ten times or more. Its antigen remains unidentified. No per-base quality is available; no much larger clone lies one base away. The sample is drawn from a study of early T cells in non-severe SARS-CoV-2 infection (dated by TCRdb to about 2021). With regard to the full study: Because TCR sequencing relied on bulk RNA taken from unsorted whole blood, pairing of alpha and beta chains was not possible.

Reading the germline V gene gives CDR1 SNHLY and CDR2 FYNNEI. The CDR3 holds 13 amino acids from the cysteine to the phenylalanine. The CDR3 DNA has 39 bases and is translated from base 1. Trimming takes 4 bases from V and 4 bases from J, and the germline ends sit 10 bases apart. Paper-wide results and their limitations: VDJdb matching was skewed toward anti-spike CD8 responses and likely underestimated virus-specific expansions, missing private and CD4 specificities.

Receptor libraries were prepared by 5' RACE. TCRdb shows the sequencer as NextSeq 500. The TCR library protocol attached unique molecular identifiers to individual cDNA molecules to correct for sequencing error and PCR bias. Both TCR alpha and beta chains were sequenced, and tight co-correlation was observed between alpha and beta sequence abundances in each sample. In the authors' own workflow: V gene, J gene and CDR3 annotation of TCR sequences was performed with Decombinator V4. TCRs were defined as expanded if a significant change between any two time points was detected under a Poisson model with p below 0.0001. TCR abundances were normalised to the total number of TCRs sequenced in each sample and reported as counts per million. TRAV1-2 paired with TRAJ12, TRAJ20 or TRAJ33 defined MAIT TCRs, while TRAV10 paired with TRAJ18 defined iNKT TCRs. VDJdb, accessed 1 November 2021, was searched for CMV, EBV and SARS-CoV-2 annotated TCRs, with TCRs annotated for multiple antigens excluded. TCRdb reran the public reads through fastp at Q25 and MiXCR, keeping productive beta chains. Rows with a matching CDR3 protein are joined into one entry that keeps the most common DNA and genes. TCRdb's processing, not the authors' own work, is the source of the V and J calls. In all, the sample holds about 42,000 distinct CDR3 sequences, and roughly 7.1% of those were seen once. The ten largest clonotypes hold around 4.5% of the sample.

The study was a case-control design nested within a healthcare worker cohort in London, UK, with weekly nasopharyngeal swab PCR tests and blood sampling. Healthcare workers were recruited during the week of the UK lockdown, between 23 and 31 March 2020, and followed weekly for up to about 15 weeks. The sequence links TRBV2 to TRBJ1-2, with no confidently assigned D gene. The specimen was whole blood. The origin of this receptor is an adult who was a healthcare worker with PCR-confirmed SARS-CoV-2 infection or an uninfected control (not recorded which). The nucleotide sequence reads as follows: TGTGCCAGCAGTGTAATAGGGAGCTATGGCTACACCTTC. Its amino acids are CASSVIGSYGYTF.